This is a list of T cell receptor beta chains from one sample in a study of blood T cell repertoires in COVID-19. The data were produced by immunoSEQ multiplex PCR, yet TCRdb's version contains in-frame clones alone and is incomplete. The table has some 220,000 clones, around four fifths seen once. Sequenced sample: peripheral blood. The receptors were sampled from a woman in her 70s with COVID-19, enrolled during active disease. Each CDR3 is given with its conserved first and last residue. D genes are given only for firm matches. The size field is filled for only some rows; it gives once, few, many or a size class.

d_call j_call clone_size v_call cdr3_aa cdr3_nt
TRBD1 TRBJ2-1 NA TRBV7-2 CASSFSPPGGPYNEQFF TGTGCCAGCAGCTTCTCCCCCCCAGGGGGCCCCTACAATGAGCAGTTCTTC
TRBD1 TRBJ1-5 NA TRBV18 CASSPTGPNQPQHF TGTGCCAGCTCACCGACAGGGCCCAATCAGCCCCAGCATTTT
TRBD2 TRBJ2-3 once TRBV18 CASSQAGGPTDTQYF TGTGCCAGCTCTCAAGCGGGAGGGCCAACAGATACGCAGTATTTT
TRBD2 TRBJ2-3 few TRBV28 CASSRGDGQFSGIADTQYF TGTGCCAGCAGTCGGGGGGACGGCCAATTCAGCGGGATCGCAGATACGCAGTATTTT
NA TRBJ2-7 NA TRBV30 CAWSLGVEQYF TGTGCCTGGAGTTTAGGGGTTGAGCAGTACTTC
TRBD1 TRBJ1-1 NA TRBV29-1 CSVAIRQGMMNTEAFF TGCAGCGTAGCCATTAGACAGGGGATGATGAACACTGAAGCTTTCTTT
TRBD2 TRBJ2-2 NA TRBV24-1 CATSDTGGLAGAGELFF TGTGCCACCAGTGATACGGGGGGACTAGCGGGAGCCGGGGAGCTGTTTTTT
NA TRBJ1-2 NA TRBV9 CASSVSSISLYGYTF TGTGCCAGCAGCGTATCCTCGATAAGCCTCTATGGCTACACCTTC
TRBD2 TRBJ2-2 NA TRBV27 CASMGRGTGELFF TGTGCCAGCATGGGGAGGGGCACCGGGGAGCTGTTTTTT
TRBD2 TRBJ2-7 NA TRBV11-3 CASSLSGTTGSEQYF TGTGCCAGCAGCCTTAGCGGGACCACCGGGAGCGAGCAGTACTTC
NA TRBJ2-1 once TRBV9 CASSVSVGWSNEQFF TGTGCCAGCAGCGTTAGCGTGGGGTGGTCCAATGAGCAGTTCTTC
NA TRBJ1-3 NA TRBV11-2 CASSPGGPGNTIYF TGTGCCAGCAGCCCCGGGGGACCTGGAAACACCATATATTTT
NA TRBJ1-2 NA TRBV2 CASSPRGANYGYTF TGTGCCAGCAGCCCCCGGGGGGCTAACTATGGCTACACCTTC
NA TRBJ1-2 NA TRBV28 CASSLGSWGNYGYTF TGTGCCAGCAGTTTAGGGAGTTGGGGAAACTATGGCTACACCTTC
NA TRBJ1-5 NA TRBV4-2 CASSQGGGDQPQHF TGTGCCAGCAGCCAAGGGGGCGGGGATCAGCCCCAGCATTTT
NA TRBJ1-4 NA TRBV2 CASSGTTGPNEKLFF TGTGCCAGCAGCGGTACTACAGGGCCCAATGAAAAACTGTTTTTT
TRBD1 TRBJ1-3 NA TRBV2 CASSYGTGSGNTIYF TGTGCCAGCAGTTACGGGACAGGCTCTGGAAACACCATATATTTT
TRBD2 TRBJ2-3 NA TRBV24-1 CATSDLGLAGAGDTQYF TGTGCCACCAGTGATCTGGGACTAGCGGGAGCGGGAGATACGCAGTATTTT
NA TRBJ1-2 NA TRBV7-9 CASSLGGVGGYTF TGTGCCAGCAGCCTCGGGGGGGTAGGTGGCTACACCTTC
TRBD2 TRBJ2-3 NA TRBV7-2 CASSFISLAGGFTDTQYF TGTGCCAGCAGCTTTATAAGTCTAGCGGGAGGGTTCACAGATACGCAGTATTTT
NA TRBJ2-7 NA TRBV11-3 CAIPPWRSSYEQYF TGTGCCATTCCGCCCTGGAGGAGCTCCTACGAGCAGTACTTC
NA TRBJ2-7 NA TRBV7-2 CASSYYAGRGIYEQYF TGTGCCAGCAGCTACTATGCGGGACGGGGGATCTACGAGCAGTACTTC
NA TRBJ2-5 once TRBV29-1 CSVERPKQETQYF TGCAGCGTTGAGCGTCCAAAACAAGAGACCCAGTACTTC
NA TRBJ2-1 few TRBV4-3 CASSQLTGSTTSANEQFF TGCGCCAGCAGCCAACTTACAGGGTCGACTACGAGTGCGAATGAGCAGTTCTTC
NA TRBJ1-2 few TRBV20-1 CSAKRDYGYTF TGCAGCGCAAAACGGGACTATGGCTACACCTTC
NA TRBJ2-2 NA TRBV10-2 CASSEAGRPGTGELFF TGCGCCAGCAGTGAGGCTGGCAGGCCAGGGACCGGGGAGCTGTTTTTT
NA TRBJ1-4 NA TRBV28 CASSSHLGGGPAVGEKLFF TGTGCCAGCAGTTCACACCTCGGGGGGGGGCCGGCAGTTGGCGAAAAACTGTTTTTT
NA TRBJ2-3 NA TRBV29-1 CSVGVGTDTQYF TGCAGCGTTGGCGTCGGGACAGATACGCAGTATTTT
TRBD1 TRBJ1-6 NA TRBV5-1 CANSSDRGQRNSPLHF TGCGCCAACAGCTCCGACAGGGGGCAGCGGAATTCACCCCTCCACTTT